The T cell receptor (beta chain) under discussion was sequenced for a study of T cells in Graves' hyperthyroidism and ophthalmopathy. Study observations and caveats: Most clonotypes expanded in thyroid above 0.001 were likewise present in blood. Stable hyperthyroidism was separated from ophthalmopathy by a model based on 13 V-J features. Onset of ophthalmopathy came a median approximately 6.8 months after the model predicted it.

Diagnosis rested on symptoms, serum thyroxine and TRAb, thyroid ultrasound, and orbital computed tomography. Details on this clonotype: Antigen: not known.

RNA transcripts yielded amplified TCR beta CDR3 regions. HTBI primers were employed in a first-round RT-PCR of the TCR CDR3. Each CDR3 protein gets one entry after TCRdb re-called the multiplex PCR reads with MiXCR. Found here are about 640,000 distinct CDR3 sequences, about 45% of them singletons; the top ten hold less than 9.5%. Germline V CDR1 and CDR2: DFQATT, SNEGSKA (reference sequence). The length of the CDR3 is 13 residues. Trimming cost V 7 bases and J 7 bases, with 19 bases left between them. This receptor was obtained from an adult man with Graves' disease, either hyperthyroidism or ophthalmopathy (not recorded which). The chain uses TRBV20-1 and TRBJ1-2, with a weak D call TRBD1 (6 bases). The sequenced sample consisted of peripheral blood or thyroid tissue (not recorded which). The CDR3 here is CSVSIQGSIGYTF. The CDR3 DNA is TGCAGTGTTAGTATACAGGGCTCAATTGGCTACACCTTC.